This record concerns one TCR beta chain sequence. Authors' analysis steps: The assay estimated nucleated cells by amplifying reference gene primers. Data came from immunoSEQ multiplex PCR; TCRdb stores just in-frame clones and leaves some out. The V and J calls and clone size come from that table; D and trimming were worked out from the DNA. The sample lists 100,000 or so clones; approximately 89% were seen once. These data come from a study of blood T cell repertoires in COVID-19. This CDR3 spans 15 amino acids. With 3 bases clipped from V and 2 bases from J, the junction kept 5 bases outside the gene matches. Looked up from germline, CDR1 is MNHNS and CDR2 is SASEGT.

The clonotype comes from a man in his fifties or sixties with acute or convalescent COVID-19. Specimen: peripheral blood. The chain has TRBV6-1 and TRBJ2-5; 8 bases align to TRBD1. The CDR3 spells CASSDGTGPQETQYF. The CDR3 region has the DNA TGTGCCAGCAGTGATGGGACAGGCCCTCAAGAGACCCAGTACTTC.